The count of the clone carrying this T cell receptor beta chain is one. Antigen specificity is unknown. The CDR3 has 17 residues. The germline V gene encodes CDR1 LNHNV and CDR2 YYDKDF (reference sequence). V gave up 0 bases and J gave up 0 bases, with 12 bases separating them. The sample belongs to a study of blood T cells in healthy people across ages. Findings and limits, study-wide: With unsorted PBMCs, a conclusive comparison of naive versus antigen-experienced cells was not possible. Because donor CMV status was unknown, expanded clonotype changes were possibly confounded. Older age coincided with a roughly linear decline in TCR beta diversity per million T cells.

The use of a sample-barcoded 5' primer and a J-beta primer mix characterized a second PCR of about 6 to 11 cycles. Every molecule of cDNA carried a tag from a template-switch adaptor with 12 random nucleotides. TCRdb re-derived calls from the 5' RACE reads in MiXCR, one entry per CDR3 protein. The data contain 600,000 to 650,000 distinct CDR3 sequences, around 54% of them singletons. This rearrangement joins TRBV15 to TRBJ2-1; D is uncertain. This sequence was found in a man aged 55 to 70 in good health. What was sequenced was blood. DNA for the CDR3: TGTGCCACCAGCAGAGATAAAGCCTTAAGCTCCTACAATGAGCAGTTCTTC. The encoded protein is CATSRDKALSSYNEQFF.